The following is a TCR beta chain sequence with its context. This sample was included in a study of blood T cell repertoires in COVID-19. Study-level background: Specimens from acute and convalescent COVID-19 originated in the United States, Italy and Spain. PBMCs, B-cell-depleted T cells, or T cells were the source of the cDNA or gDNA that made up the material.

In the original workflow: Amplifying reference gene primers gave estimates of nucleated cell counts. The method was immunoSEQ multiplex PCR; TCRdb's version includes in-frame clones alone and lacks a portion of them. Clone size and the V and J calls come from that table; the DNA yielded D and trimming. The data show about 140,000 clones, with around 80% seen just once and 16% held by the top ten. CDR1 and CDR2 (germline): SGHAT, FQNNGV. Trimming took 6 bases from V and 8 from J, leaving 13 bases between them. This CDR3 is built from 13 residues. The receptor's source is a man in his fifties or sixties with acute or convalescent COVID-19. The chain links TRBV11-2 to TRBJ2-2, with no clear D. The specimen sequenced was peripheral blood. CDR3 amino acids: CASRPRVSGELFF. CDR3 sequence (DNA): TGTGCCAGCAGACCCCGGGTCTCGGGGGAGCTGTTTTTT.